Shown below are 15 T cell receptor beta chains from a single sample sequenced in a study of response to subunit inactivated influenza vaccine. TCRdb re-called the RT-PCR reads through MiXCR, storing one row per CDR3 protein. The data hold 550,000 to 600,000 distinct CDR3 sequences, with approximately 12% observed a single time. The input for sequencing was PBMCs from blood, taken on the day of vaccination. The receptors were gathered from a man aged 50 to 60 who received an inactivated influenza vaccine.

V and J are TRBV28 and TRBJ1-3; no definite D call. CDR3 length: 15 residues. Germline CDR1 MDHEN, CDR2 SYDVKM. Between the trimmed V and J ends, which lost 4 bases and 0 bases, there was a span of 10 bases. In DNA form, the CDR3 reads TGTGCCAGCAGTTCCGTCGGAAGCTCTGGAAACACCATATATTTT. This translates into CASSSVGSSGNTIYF.

This clonotype appeared a few times. V and J are TRBV24-1 and TRBJ1-2; 9 bases agree with TRBD1. The CDR3 extends over 15 amino acids. CDR1 KGHDR and CDR2 SFDVKD come from the germline V gene. With V trimmed by 3 bases and J by 5 bases, 6 bases remained unmatched. The CDR3 is CATSDQRTGEYGYTF. The CDR3 nucleotides are TGTGCCACCAGTGATCAACGGACAGGGGAATATGGCTACACCTTC.

This clonotype was recorded many times. The chain recombines TRBV29-1 with TRBJ2-3; D may be TRBD1 or TRBD2 (5 bases each). This CDR3 is 13 amino acids long. CDR1 is SQVTM, CDR2 ANQGSEA, per germline. With 4 bases removed from V and 4 bases from J, the gap between germline ends came to 12 bases. CDR3 sequence: CSVGGAPADTQYF. DNA of the CDR3: TGCAGCGTTGGAGGGGCGCCGGCAGATACGCAGTATTTT.

The V call is TRBV12-3 or TRBV12-4, the J call TRBJ1-2; D perhaps matches TRBD1 (5 bases). V lost 5 bases to trimming and J lost 9 bases, with 19 bases between them. This CDR3 comprises 14 residues. Here the CDR3 DNA reads TGTGCCAGCAGTCGGCTCCCCCCAGGGCAAAGCTACACCTTC. This gives the protein CASSRLPPGQSYTF.

This clonotype was observed at least ten times. This chain links TRBV12-3 or TRBV12-4 with TRBJ1-5; D remains ambiguous. Trimming cost V 3 bases and J 7 bases, with 10 bases left between them. The CDR3 covers 13 residues. CDR3 region: CASSFEFRQPQHF. In DNA form, the CDR3 reads TGTGCCAGCAGTTTTGAGTTTAGGCAGCCCCAGCATTTT.

This clonotype was observed a handful of times. CDR3 in amino acids: CASSFSKPDTQYF. The CDR3 region has the DNA TGCGCCAGCAGCTTCTCCAAGCCAGATACGCAGTATTTT. V gene TRBV5-1 combines with J gene TRBJ2-3; D is unclear. The germline V gene encodes CDR1 SGHRS and CDR2 YFSETQ. The V end lost 2 bases, the J end lost 4 bases, and 8 bases lay between the germline ends. The length of the CDR3 is 13 residues.

This clonotype was counted only a few times. The DNA for the CDR3 is TGTGCCAGCAGCTTAAGGGGGACTAGCGGGAGTAATGAGCAGTTCTTC. Encoded protein: CASSLRGTSGSNEQFF. The V call is TRBV7-2, the J call TRBJ2-1; 14 positions agree with TRBD2. From germline, CDR1 is SGHTA and CDR2 FQGNSA. The CDR3 is made up of 16 amino acids. J was trimmed by 7 bases and V by 2 bases; bases with no gene match: 4.

The V call is TRBV12-3 or TRBV12-4, the J call TRBJ2-2, with D possibly matching TRBD2 (6 bases). The CDR3 length is 14 residues. Deletions cut 2 bases from V and 6 bases from J, with 10 bases between. Here the CDR3 reads CASSLFGGSGELFF. In DNA form, the CDR3 reads TGTGCCAGCAGTTTATTCGGGGGATCCGGGGAGCTGTTTTTT.

This clonotype was seen many times. The rearrangement uses TRBV12-3 or TRBV12-4 and TRBJ2-3; 8 bases fit TRBD1. V gave up 7 bases and J gave up 6 bases; unmatched junction bases: 12. The CDR3 covers 15 residues. The chain's CDR3 is CASIKTGAFFDTQYF. As DNA, the CDR3 is TGTGCCAGCATTAAGACAGGGGCGTTTTTCGATACGCAGTATTTT.

This clonotype was recorded a few times. CDR3 DNA sequence: TGCAGCGTCGTGGGCCGGGACACCACTGAAGCTTTCTTT. It is translated as CSVVGRDTTEAFF. The V and J genes are TRBV29-1 and TRBJ1-1; TRBD1 might be the D (6 bases). CDR1 is SQVTM, CDR2 ANQGSEA, per germline. The CDR3 extends over 13 amino acids. Trimming stripped 6 bases from V and 4 bases from J, with 15 bases between.

The table lists this clonotype with many counts. The J gene is TRBJ2-5, the V gene TRBV29-1; 9 nucleotides agree with TRBD2. CDR3 length equals 13 residues. V was pared by 6 bases and J by 4 bases, with 6 bases of the junction left unmatched. From germline, CDR1 is SQVTM and CDR2 ANQGSEA. This CDR3 reads CSVGLAGGETQYF. For the CDR3, the DNA is TGCAGCGTGGGACTAGCTGGAGGAGAGACCCAGTACTTC.

The V and J genes are TRBV20-1 and TRBJ2-7; D is uncertain. Trimming took off 5 bases at V and 1 base at J, with 9 bases between the two ends. This CDR3 contains 12 residues. The germline CDR1 and CDR2 sequences are DFQATT and SNEGSKA (reference sequence). The CDR3 DNA is TGCAGTGCTTTTGGGATGTCCTACGAGCAGTACTTC. It codes for CSAFGMSYEQYF.

This sequence joins TRBV3-1 and TRBJ2-2; D gene unclear. V shed 8 bases and J shed 1 base, with 8 bases lying between them. Germline assignment: CDR1 LGHDT and CDR2 YNNKEL (reference sequence). This CDR3 spans 13 amino acids. The CDR3, as DNA: TGTGCCAGCCGGAGCAGGAACACCGGGGAGCTGTTTTTT. This gives the protein CASRSRNTGELFF.

In this sample, this clonotype turned up many times. The chain couples TRBV5-1 to TRBJ2-4; 11 bases line up with TRBD2. V gave up 5 bases and J gave up 6 bases; unmatched junction bases: 4. CDR3 length: 14 amino acids. Germline V gene lookup returns CDR1 SGHRS and CDR2 YFSETQ. The CDR3 coding sequence is TGCGCCAGCAGGTCCGGGACTAGCGGAAACATTCAGTACTTC. Translating it yields CASRSGTSGNIQYF.

The J gene is TRBJ2-7, the V gene TRBV29-1; D may be TRBD1 or TRBD2 (5 bases each). Trimming pared 4 bases from V and 5 bases from J, leaving 15 bases between. Germline V gene lookup returns CDR1 SQVTM and CDR2 ANQGSEA. The CDR3 is made up of 13 amino acids. The CDR3 is CSVALGRANEQYF. DNA of the CDR3: TGCAGCGTTGCGCTGGGGCGGGCCAACGAGCAGTACTTC.